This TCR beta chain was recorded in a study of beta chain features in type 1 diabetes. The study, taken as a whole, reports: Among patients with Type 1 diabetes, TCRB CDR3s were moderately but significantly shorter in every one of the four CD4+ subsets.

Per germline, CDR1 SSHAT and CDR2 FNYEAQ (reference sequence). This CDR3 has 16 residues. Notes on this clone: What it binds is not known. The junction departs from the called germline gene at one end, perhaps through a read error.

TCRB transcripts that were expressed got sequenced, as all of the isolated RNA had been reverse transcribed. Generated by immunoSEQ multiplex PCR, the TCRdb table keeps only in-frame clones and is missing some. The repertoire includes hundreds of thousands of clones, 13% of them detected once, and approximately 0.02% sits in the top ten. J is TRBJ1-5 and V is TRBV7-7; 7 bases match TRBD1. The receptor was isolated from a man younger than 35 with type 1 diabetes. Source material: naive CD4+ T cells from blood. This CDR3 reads CASSHGTVLSNQPQHF. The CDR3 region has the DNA TGTGCTAGCAGCCACGGGACAGTTCTTAGCAATCAGCCCCAGCATTTT.